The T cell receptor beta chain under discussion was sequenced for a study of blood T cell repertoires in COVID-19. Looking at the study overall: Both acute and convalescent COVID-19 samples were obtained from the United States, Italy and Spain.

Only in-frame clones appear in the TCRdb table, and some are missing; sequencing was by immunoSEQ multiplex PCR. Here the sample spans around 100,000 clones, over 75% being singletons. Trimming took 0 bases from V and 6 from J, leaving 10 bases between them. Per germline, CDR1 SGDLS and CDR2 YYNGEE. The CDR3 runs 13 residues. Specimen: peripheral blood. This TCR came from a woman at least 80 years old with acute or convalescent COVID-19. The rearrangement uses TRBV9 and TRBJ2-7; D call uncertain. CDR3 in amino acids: CASSVGPRSEQYF. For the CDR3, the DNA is TGTGCCAGCAGCGTAGGTCCCAGGTCCGAGCAGTACTTC.